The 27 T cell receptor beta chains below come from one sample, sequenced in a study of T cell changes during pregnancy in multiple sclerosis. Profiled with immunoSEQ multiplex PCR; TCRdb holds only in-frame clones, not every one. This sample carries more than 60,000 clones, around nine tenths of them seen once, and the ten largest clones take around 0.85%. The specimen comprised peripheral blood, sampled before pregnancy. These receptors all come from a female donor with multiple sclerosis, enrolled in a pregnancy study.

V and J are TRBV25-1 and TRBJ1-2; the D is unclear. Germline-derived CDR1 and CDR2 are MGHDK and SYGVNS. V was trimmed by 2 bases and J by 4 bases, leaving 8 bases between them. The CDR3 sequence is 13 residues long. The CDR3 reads CASSEPNSYGYTF. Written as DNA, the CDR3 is TGTGCCAGCAGTGAACCCAACAGCTATGGCTACACCTTC.

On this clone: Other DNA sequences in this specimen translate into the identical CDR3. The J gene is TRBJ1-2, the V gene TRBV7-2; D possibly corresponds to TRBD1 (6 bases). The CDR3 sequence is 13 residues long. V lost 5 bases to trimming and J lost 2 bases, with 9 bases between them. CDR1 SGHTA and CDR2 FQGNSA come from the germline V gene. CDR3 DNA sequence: TGTGCCAGCAGCCTCGGACAGAACTATGGCTACACCTTC. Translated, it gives CASSLGQNYGYTF.

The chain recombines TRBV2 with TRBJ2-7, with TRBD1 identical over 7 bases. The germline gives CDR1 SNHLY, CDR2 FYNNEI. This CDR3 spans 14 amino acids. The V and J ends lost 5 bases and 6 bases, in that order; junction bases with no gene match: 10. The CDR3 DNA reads TGTGCCAGCAGTACGACAGGGCAGGTAGGCGAGCAGTACTTC. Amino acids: CASSTTGQVGEQYF.

The CDR3 sequence: CASSLGHTYEQYF. The CDR3 DNA is TGTGCCAGCAGTTTGGGACACACCTACGAGCAGTACTTC. V is TRBV28 and J is TRBJ2-7, with D possibly being TRBD1 (6 bases). Trimming stripped 3 bases from V and 2 bases from J, with 8 bases between. The germline CDR1 and CDR2 sequences are MDHEN and SYDVKM. This CDR3 has 13 amino acids.

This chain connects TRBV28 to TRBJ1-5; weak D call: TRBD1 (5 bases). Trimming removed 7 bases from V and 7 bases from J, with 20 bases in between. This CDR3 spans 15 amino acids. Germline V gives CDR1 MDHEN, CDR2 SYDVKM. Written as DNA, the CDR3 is TGTGCCAGCACATCAGCAGGGCGCACGGACCAGCCCCAGCATTTT. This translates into CASTSAGRTDQPQHF.

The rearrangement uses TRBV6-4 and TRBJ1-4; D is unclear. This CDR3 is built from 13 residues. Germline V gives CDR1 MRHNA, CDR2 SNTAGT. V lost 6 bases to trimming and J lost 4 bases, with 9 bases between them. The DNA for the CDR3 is TGTGCCAGCAGGGAGGACGGTAATGAAAAACTGTTTTTT. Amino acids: CASREDGNEKLFF.

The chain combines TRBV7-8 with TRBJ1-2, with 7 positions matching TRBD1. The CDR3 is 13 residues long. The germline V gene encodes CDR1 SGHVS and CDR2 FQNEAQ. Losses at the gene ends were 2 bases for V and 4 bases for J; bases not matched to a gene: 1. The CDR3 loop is CASSLRDSYGYTF. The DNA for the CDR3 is TGTGCCAGCAGCTTAAGGGACAGCTATGGCTACACCTTC.

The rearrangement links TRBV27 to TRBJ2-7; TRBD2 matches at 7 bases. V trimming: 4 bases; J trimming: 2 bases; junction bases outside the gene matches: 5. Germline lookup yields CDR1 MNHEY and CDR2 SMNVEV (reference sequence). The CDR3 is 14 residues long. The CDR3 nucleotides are TGTGCCAGCAGTTCCGCGGGGGTAGCCTACGAGCAGTACTTC. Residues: CASSSAGVAYEQYF.

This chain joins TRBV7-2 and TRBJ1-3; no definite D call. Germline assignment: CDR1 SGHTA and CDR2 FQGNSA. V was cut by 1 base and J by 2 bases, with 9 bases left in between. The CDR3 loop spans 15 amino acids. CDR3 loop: CASSLGRRTGNTIYF. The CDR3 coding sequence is TGTGCCAGCAGCTTAGGCAGGAGGACTGGAAACACCATATATTTT. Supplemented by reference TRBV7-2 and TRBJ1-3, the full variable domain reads GAGVSQSPSNKVTEKGKDVELRCDPISGHTALYWYRQSLGQGLEFLIYFQGNSAPDKSGLPSDRFSAERTGGSVSTLTIQRTQQEDSAVYLCASSLGRRTGNTIYFGEGSWLTVV.

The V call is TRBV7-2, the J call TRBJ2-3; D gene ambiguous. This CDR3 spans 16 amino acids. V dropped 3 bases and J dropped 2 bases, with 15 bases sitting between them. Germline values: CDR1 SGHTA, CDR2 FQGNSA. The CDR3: CASSFVLGVITDTQYF. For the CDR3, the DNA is TGTGCCAGCAGCTTCGTTCTCGGAGTTATCACAGATACGCAGTATTTT. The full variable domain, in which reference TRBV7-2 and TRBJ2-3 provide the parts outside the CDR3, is GAGVSQSPSNKVTEKGKDVELRCDPISGHTALYWYRQSLGQGLEFLIYFQGNSAPDKSGLPSDRFSAERTGGSVSTLTIQRTQQEDSAVYLCASSFVLGVITDTQYFGPGTRLTVL.

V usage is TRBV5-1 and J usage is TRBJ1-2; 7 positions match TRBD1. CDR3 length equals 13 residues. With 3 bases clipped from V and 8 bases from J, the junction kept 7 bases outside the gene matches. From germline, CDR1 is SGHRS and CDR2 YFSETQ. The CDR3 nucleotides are TGCGCCAGCAGCTCACAGGGGTCGCTGGGCTACACCTTC. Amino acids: CASSSQGSLGYTF.

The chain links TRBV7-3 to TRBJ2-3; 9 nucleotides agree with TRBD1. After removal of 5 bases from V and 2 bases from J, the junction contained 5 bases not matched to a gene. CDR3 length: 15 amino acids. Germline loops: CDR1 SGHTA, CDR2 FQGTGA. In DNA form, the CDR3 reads TGTGCCAGCAGCCAGGGACAGGGCTACACAGATACGCAGTATTTT. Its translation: CASSQGQGYTDTQYF.

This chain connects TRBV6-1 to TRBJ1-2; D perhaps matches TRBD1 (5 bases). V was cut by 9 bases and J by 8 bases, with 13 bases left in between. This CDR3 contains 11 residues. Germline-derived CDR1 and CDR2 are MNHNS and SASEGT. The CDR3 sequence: CASADTLGYTF. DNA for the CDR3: TGTGCCAGTGCGGACACTCTCGGCTACACCTTC.

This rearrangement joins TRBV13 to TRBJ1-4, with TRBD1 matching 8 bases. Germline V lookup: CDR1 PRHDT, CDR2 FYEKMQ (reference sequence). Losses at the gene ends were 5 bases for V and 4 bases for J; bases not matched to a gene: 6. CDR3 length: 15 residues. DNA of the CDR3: TGTGCCAGCAGCCAGGGGGCAGGGGTTAATGAAAAACTGTTTTTT. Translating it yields CASSQGAGVNEKLFF.

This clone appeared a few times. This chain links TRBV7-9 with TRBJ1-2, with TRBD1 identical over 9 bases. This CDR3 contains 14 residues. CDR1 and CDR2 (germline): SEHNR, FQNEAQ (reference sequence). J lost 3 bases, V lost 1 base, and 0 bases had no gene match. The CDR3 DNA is TGTGCCAGCAGCTTAGACAGGGGGCACTATGGCTACACCTTC. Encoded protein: CASSLDRGHYGYTF.

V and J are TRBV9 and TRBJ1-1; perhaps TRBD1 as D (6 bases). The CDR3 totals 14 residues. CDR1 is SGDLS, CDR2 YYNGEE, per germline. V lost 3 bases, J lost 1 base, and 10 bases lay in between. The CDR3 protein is CASSDRQENTEAFF. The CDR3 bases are TGTGCCAGCAGCGACCGACAGGAGAACACTGAAGCTTTCTTT.

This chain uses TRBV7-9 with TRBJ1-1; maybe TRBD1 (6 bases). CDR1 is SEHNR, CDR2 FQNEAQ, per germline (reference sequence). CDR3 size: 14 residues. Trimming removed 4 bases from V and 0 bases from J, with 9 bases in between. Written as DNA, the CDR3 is TGTGCCAGCAGCTCGACAGGATTGAACACTGAAGCTTTCTTT. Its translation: CASSSTGLNTEAFF.

Written as DNA, the CDR3 is TGTGCCAGCAGCCAAGACCGACAGGGGGCAGACTATGGCTACACCTTC. Amino acids: CASSQDRQGADYGYTF. The chain recombines TRBV4-2 with TRBJ1-2; 10 bases align to TRBD1. CDR1 is LGHNA and CDR2 is YNFKEQ in the germline V gene. V was clipped by 0 bases and J by 3 bases; unmatched bases: 4. The CDR3 contains 16 residues.

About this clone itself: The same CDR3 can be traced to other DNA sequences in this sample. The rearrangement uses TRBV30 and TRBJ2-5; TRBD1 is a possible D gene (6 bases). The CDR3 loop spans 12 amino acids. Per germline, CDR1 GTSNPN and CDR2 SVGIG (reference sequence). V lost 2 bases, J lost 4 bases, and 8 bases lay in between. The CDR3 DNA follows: TGTGCCTGGAGTAGAGGGGGAGAGACCCAGTACTTC. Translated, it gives CAWSRGGETQYF.

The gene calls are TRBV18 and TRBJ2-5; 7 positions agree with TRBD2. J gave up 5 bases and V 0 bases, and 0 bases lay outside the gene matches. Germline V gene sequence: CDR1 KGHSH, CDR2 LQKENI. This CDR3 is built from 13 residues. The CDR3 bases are TGTGCCAGCTCACCACCTAGCGGGGAGACCCAGTACTTC. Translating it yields CASSPPSGETQYF.

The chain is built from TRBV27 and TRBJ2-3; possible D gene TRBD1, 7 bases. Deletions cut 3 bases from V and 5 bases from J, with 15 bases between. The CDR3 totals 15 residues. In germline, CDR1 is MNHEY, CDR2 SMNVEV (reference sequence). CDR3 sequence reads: CASSFNGRGEDTQYF. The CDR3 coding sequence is TGTGCCAGCAGTTTTAACGGCAGGGGGGAAGATACGCAGTATTTT.

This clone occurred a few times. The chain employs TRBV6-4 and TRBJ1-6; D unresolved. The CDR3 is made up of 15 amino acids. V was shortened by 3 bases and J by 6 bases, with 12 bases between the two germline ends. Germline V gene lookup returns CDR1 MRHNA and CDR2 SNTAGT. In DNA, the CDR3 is TGTGCCAGCAGTGAAGGTTTAGAGGGTAATTCACCCCTCCACTTT. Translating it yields CASSEGLEGNSPLHF.

CDR3 in DNA: TGCGCCAGCAGCCAACCGGGGGGAGCGATTCCAGATACGCAGTATTTT. This codes for CASSQPGGAIPDTQYF. This chain links TRBV4-3 with TRBJ2-3, with 7 bases that match TRBD2. Germline CDR1 LGHNA, CDR2 YSLEER. The junction had 9 bases not matched to a gene; V was cut back by 2 bases and J by 4 bases. This CDR3 region has 16 residues.

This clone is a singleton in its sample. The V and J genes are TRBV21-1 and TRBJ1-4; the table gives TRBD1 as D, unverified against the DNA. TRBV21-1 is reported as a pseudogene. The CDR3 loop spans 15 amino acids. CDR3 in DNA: TGTGCCAGCAGCTCAAAGGGGGCAACTAATGAAAAACTGTTTTTT. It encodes CASSSKGATNEKLFF.

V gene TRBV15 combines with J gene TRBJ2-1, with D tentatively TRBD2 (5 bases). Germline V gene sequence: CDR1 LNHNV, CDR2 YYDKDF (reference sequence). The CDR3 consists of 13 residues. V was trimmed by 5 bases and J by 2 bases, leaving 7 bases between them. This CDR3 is CATSDGAYNEQFF. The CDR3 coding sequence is TGTGCCACCAGCGACGGGGCCTACAATGAGCAGTTCTTC.

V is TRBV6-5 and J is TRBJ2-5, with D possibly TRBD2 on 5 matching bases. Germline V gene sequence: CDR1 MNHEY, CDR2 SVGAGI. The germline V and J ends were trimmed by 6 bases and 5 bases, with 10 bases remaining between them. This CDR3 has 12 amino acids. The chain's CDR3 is CASRSGGETQYF. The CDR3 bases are TGTGCCAGCAGGAGCGGCGGGGAGACCCAGTACTTC.

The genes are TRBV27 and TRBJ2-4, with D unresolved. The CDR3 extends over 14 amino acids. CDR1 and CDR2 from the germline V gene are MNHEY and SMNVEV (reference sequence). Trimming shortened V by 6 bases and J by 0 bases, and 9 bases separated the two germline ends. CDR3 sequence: CASRPTPAKNIQYF. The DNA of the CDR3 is TGTGCCAGCAGACCCACTCCAGCCAAAAACATTCAGTACTTC.